The source of this T cell receptor beta chain is a study of prognosis after radiotherapy for stage I lung cancer (dated by TCRdb to about 2021). About the full investigation: Between April 2018 and January 2019, roughly 18 patients with stage I NSCLC were enrolled in Nanjing, China. Roughly 5 patients had oligometastatic NSCLC after surgical resection of the primary tumor, and fourteen had newly diagnosed primary stage I lung tumors. Every patient was deemed medically inoperable, around twelve because of comorbidities and roughly 7 because they refused surgery. The cohort comprised more than ten men and six or seven women with a median age of roughly 75 years, ranging from roughly 53 to 84 years. Squamous cell carcinoma histology was identified in several patients, and adenocarcinoma histology was identified in twelve patients. SBRT was given in 3 to 5 fractions with a biologically effective dose of at least 100 Gy, using image-guided IMRT or VMAT. SBRT was not combined with any concurrent therapy in any patient. Distant metastases were developed by four of the 19 patients after SBRT, at a median of roughly 7 months, whereas no significant progression was observed in the other 15 patients. The study profiled peripheral blood TCR beta repertoires from stage I NSCLC patients before and after stereotactic body radiotherapy and related them to distant failure. The study took one blood sample before SBRT and one after SBRT from each of 19 patients and sequenced all 38 samples.

To note about this clonotype: Its antigen target is currently unknown. No base quality values were provided; no much bigger clone lies one nucleotide off.

The investigation overall reported the following: After SBRT, the number of unique TCR clones decreased (median roughly 9,900 before versus some 7,000 after; Wilcoxon paired P=0.011). TRBV and TRBJ usage frequencies reportedly differed by metastasis status, in two V genes at baseline and in eight to ten V and two J genes after SBRT. The study was limited by its small cohort and short follow-up, and the findings require independent validation. No determination of tumor specificity was made for expanded TCR clones. Post-SBRT Shannon entropy and its change from baseline were lower in patients who developed distant metastases; baseline Shannon entropy was not associated with metastases. None of the reported P values were adjusted for multiple comparisons.

Two rounds of multiplex PCR were used to amplify the TCR beta CDR3 region from genomic DNA. The first PCR round used primers specific to each TRBV and TRBJ gene, and the primer sequences were filed in Chinese patent CN105087789A. The second PCR round used universal primers. The Roche High Pure PCR Template Preparation Kit was used to extract genomic DNA from the frozen PBMCs. An Illumina HiSeq 3000 was used to sequence the libraries paired-end with 151 bp reads. In the source study's methods: CutAdapt was used to remove raw reads lacking the multiplex PCR primer sequences. PEAR was used to merge high-quality paired reads into contigs. MiXCR assigned TRB V, D and J gene segments to each contig by aligning to reference sequences. CDR3 sequences were clustered by base quality and sequence similarity to remove sequencing errors. Diversity was measured as Shannon entropy normalized by the natural log of productive TCR sequence number. Clonality was computed as one minus the ratio of Shannon entropy to the natural log of the number of unique clonotypes. Progression-free survival cut-offs for repertoire metrics were chosen using the Youden index of ROC curves, with analyses run in R 3.5.3. TCRdb's own reprocessing of the public reads used fastp at Q25 and MiXCR and kept productive beta chains. All rows with the same CDR3 protein become a single entry with the most common DNA and genes. In this record, the V and J calls reflect TCRdb's handling and not the investigators' own analysis. This sample has roughly 13,000 distinct CDR3 sequences in its table, and about 37% of those were observed once. Jointly, the top ten make up less than 45% of the sample.

All patients had node-negative disease on CT and PET/CT, and none had a history of other malignancies or prior chemotherapy or radiotherapy. At each of two time points, around 6 milliliters of peripheral venous blood were collected into EDTA tubes. Ficoll-Paque Plus density-gradient centrifugation was used to isolate PBMCs. Immediately after collection, samples were stored at -80 degrees C until analysis. CDR1 and CDR2 (LNHDA, SQIVND) derive from the germline V gene (reference sequence). V loses 5 bases, J loses 6 bases, and the germline ends lie 13 bases apart. Inclusive of the bounding cysteine and phenylalanine, the CDR3 is 13 residues long. The CDR3 DNA has 39 bases and is translated from base 1.

The chain is encoded by TRBV19 joined to TRBJ2-5, with the D gene tentatively TRBD1 or TRBD2, based on 7 matching bases in each. The TCR comes from a donor of 50 years or more with non-small cell lung cancer. The source was PBMCs, collected before or after stereotactic body radiation therapy (not recorded which). The DNA sequence follows: TGTGCCAGTAGTGCGGGGGACAGCAAGACCCAGTACTTC. The resulting protein is CASSAGDSKTQYF.